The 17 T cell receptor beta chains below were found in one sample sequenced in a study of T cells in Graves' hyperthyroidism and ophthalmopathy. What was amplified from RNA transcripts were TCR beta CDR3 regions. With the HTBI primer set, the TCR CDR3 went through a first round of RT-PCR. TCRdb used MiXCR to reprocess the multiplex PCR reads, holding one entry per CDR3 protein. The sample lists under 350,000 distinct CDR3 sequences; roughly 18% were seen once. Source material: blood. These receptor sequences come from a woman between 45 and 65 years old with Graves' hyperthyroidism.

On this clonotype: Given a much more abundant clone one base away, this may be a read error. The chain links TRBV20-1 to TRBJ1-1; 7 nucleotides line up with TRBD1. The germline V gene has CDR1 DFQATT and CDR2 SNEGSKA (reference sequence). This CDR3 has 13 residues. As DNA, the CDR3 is TGCAGTGCTAGAAGGACAGGTCGAACTGAAGCTTTGTTT. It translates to CSARRTGRTEALF.

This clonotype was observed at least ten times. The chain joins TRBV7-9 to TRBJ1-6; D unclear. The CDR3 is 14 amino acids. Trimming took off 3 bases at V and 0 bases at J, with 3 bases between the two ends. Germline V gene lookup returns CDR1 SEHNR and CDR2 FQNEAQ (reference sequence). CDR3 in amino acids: CASSLSSYNSPLHF. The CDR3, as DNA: TGTGCCAGCAGCTTGAGCTCCTATAATTCACCCCTCCACTTT.

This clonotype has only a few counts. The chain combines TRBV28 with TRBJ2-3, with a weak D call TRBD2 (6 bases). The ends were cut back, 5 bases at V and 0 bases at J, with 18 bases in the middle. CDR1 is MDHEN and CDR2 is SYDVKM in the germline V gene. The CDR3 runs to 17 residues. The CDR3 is CASSADYRKGSTDTQYF. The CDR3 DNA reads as TGTGCCAGCAGTGCGGACTATCGGAAGGGGAGCACAGATACGCAGTATTTT.

The CDR3 loop is CASSIWGNGNTIYF. CDR3 nucleotides: TGTGCCAGCAGCATATGGGGTAACGGAAACACCATATATTTT. The V and J genes are TRBV5-6 and TRBJ1-3; D not certain. Germline CDR1 is SGHDT and CDR2 is YYEEEE. This CDR3 contains 14 residues. V lost 4 bases and J lost 4, with 12 bases in between.

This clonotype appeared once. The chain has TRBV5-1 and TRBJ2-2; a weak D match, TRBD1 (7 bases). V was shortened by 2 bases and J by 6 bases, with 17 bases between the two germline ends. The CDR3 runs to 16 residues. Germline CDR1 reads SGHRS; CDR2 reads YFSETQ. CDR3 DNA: TGCGCCAGCAGCTTCGTGGGTCAGGGGGGTTCCGGGGAGCTGTTTTTT. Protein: CASSFVGQGGSGELFF.

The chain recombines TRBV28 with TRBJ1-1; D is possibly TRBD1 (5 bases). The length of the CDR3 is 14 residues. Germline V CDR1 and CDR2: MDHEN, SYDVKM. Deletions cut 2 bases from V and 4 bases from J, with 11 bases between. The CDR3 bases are TGTGCCAGCAGTTTAAGTCGGGGCGTCACTGAAGCTTTCTTT. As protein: CASSLSRGVTEAFF.

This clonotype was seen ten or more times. The DNA for the CDR3 is TGTGCCAGCAGTGAGCTCCTGGACGGGGGTGAAAAACTGTTTTTT. It yields the protein CASSELLDGGEKLFF. The chain carries TRBV6-1 and TRBJ1-4; maybe TRBD1 (5 bases). CDR3 size: 15 residues. CDR1 is MNHNS, CDR2 SASEGT, per germline. V was cut by 3 bases and J by 7 bases, with 15 bases left in between.

In DNA, the CDR3 is TGTGCCAGCAGTGATCGCCAACTAGCGGGGGACAGCTACGAGCAGTACGTC. This encodes CASSDRQLAGDSYEQYV. This chain connects TRBV28 to TRBJ2-7; 11 bases map to TRBD2. Germline trimming cut 5 bases from V and 3 bases from J; bases unmatched to any gene: 12. This CDR3 comprises 17 residues. Germline assignment: CDR1 MDHEN and CDR2 SYDVKM.

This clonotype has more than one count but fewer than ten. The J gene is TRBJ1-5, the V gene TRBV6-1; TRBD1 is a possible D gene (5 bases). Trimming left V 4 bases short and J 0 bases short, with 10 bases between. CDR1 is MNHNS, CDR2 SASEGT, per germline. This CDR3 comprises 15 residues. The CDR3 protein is CASSGGGDSNQPQHF. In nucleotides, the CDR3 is TGTGCCAGCAGTGGGGGGGGTGATAGCAATCAGCCCCAGCATTTT.

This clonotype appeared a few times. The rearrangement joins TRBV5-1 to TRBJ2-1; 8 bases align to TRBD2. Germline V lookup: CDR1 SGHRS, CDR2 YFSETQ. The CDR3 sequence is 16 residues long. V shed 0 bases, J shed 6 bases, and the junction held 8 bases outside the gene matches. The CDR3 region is CASSLVSGGILNEQFF. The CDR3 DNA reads TGCGCCAGCAGCTTGGTTTCGGGGGGGATACTCAATGAGCAGTTCTTC.

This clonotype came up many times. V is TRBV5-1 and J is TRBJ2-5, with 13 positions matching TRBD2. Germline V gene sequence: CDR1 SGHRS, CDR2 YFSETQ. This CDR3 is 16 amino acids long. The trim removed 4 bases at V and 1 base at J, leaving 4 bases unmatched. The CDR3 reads CASSGTSGGAQETQYF. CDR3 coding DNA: TGCGCCAGCAGCGGAACTAGCGGGGGGGCCCAAGAGACCCAGTACTTC.

The CDR3 sequence is CASSPTTGGRYNEQFF. CDR3 sequence (DNA): TGTGCCAGCAGCCCCACGACAGGGGGCCGGTACAATGAGCAGTTCTTC. V usage is TRBV7-2 and J usage is TRBJ2-1, with 10 bases identical to TRBD1. The V segment lost 5 bases and the J segment 4 bases; nucleotides outside the gene matches: 8. The CDR3 is 16 residues long. Germline-derived CDR1 and CDR2 are SGHTA and FQGNSA.

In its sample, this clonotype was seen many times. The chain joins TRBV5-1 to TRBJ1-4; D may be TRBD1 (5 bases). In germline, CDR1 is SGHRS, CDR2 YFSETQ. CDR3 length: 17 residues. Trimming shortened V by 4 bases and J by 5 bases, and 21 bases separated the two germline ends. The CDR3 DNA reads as TGCGCCAGCAGCCGATACTCGACCCGGGACGGCAATGAAAAACTGTTTTTT. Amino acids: CASSRYSTRDGNEKLFF.

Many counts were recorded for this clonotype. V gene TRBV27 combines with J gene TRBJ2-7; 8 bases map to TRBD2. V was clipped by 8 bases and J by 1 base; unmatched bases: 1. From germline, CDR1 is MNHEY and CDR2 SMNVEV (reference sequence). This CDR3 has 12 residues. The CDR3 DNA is TGTGCCAGCGGCGGGAGGTCCTACGAGCAGTACTTC. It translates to CASGGRSYEQYF.

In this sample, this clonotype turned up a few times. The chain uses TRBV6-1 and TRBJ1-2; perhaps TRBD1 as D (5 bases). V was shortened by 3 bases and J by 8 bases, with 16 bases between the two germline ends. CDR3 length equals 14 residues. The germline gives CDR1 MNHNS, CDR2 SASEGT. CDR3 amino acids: CASSDLRGEGGYTF. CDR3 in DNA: TGTGCCAGCAGTGACCTCCGGGGGGAGGGAGGCTACACCTTC.

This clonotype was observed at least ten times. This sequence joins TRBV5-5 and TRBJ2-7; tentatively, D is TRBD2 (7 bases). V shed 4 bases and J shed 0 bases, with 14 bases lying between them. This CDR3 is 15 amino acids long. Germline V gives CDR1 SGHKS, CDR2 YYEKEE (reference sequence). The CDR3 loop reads CASSPTGGSSYEQYV. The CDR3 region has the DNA TGTGCCAGCAGCCCGACAGGCGGGAGCTCCTACGAGCAGTACGTC.

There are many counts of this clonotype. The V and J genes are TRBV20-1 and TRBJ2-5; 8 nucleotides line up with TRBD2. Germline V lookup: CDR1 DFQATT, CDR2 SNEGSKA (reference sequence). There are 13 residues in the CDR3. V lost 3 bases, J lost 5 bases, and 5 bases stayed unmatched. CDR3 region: CSASGGARETQYF. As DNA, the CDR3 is TGCAGTGCTAGCGGGGGGGCCCGGGAGACCCAGTACTTC.